Following are 3 T cell receptor beta chains from one sample sequenced in a study of cytomegalovirus exposure and HLA in healthy donors. Primers: 60 Vbeta forward and 13 Jbeta reverse. Produced via immunoSEQ multiplex PCR; TCRdb's table is partial and in-frame only. The profile shows 100,000 to 150,000 clones, 75% to 85% of them singletons. The specimen was PBMCs. The origin of the receptors is a middle-aged woman in good health and CMV-seropositive.

This clone was counted a single time. The rearrangement joins TRBV27 to TRBJ1-2; TRBD1 might be the D (6 bases). In germline, CDR1 is MNHEY, CDR2 SMNVEV (reference sequence). The CDR3 consists of 14 residues. Trimming stripped 6 bases from V and 4 bases from J, with 15 bases between. CDR3 residues: CASRRTDLLYGYTF. CDR3 nucleotide sequence: TGTGCCAGCAGGAGGACAGATCTTCTCTATGGCTACACCTTC.

The rearrangement joins TRBV2 to TRBJ1-5, with a possible D match to TRBD1 (6 bases). The V and J ends lost 6 bases and 2 bases respectively, with 11 bases between them. The CDR3 is 14 amino acids. The germline gives CDR1 SNHLY, CDR2 FYNNEI. Written as DNA, the CDR3 is TGTGCCAGCAGAGAGGACAGACGCAATCAGCCCCAGCATTTT. Translated, it gives CASREDRRNQPQHF.

The chain uses TRBV5-8 and TRBJ2-3, with 7 bases aligning to TRBD2. The CDR3 contains 16 residues. Trimming removed 3 bases from V and 6 bases from J; junction bases left unmatched: 13. CDR1 and CDR2 (germline): SGHTS, YDEGEE. CDR3 in amino acids: CASSSLARGSGDTQYF. The CDR3 coding sequence is TGTGCCAGCAGCTCCCTAGCGCGGGGGTCAGGGGATACGCAGTATTTT.